The clone carrying this T cell receptor (beta chain) was counted a few times. Its specificity is unknown. This entry belongs to a study of T cell repertoires in cytomegalovirus infection. Background on the study: Signatures in public TCR beta sequences pointed to both CMV infection and matching HLA type.

TCRdb analysed the reads with MiXCR anew, one entry per CDR3 protein. The sample yields a few hundred thousand distinct CDR3 sequences, over 35% seen once. Study-wide points: Cumulative frequency of public TCR beta families picked out carriers of CMV plus the relevant HLA.

This CDR3 region has 15 residues. V gave up 3 bases and J gave up 2 bases; unmatched junction bases: 4. Germline-derived CDR1 and CDR2 are SGHTA and FQGNSA. V is TRBV7-2 and J is TRBJ2-3, with 8 bases aligning to TRBD1. The material sequenced was cultured PBMCs, taken from culture after CMV antigen stimulation. The clonotype originates from a human donor in good health (CMV status not recorded). Some clones in this sample may be carry-over from other donors' samples. CDR3: CASSFGQGHTDTQYF. The CDR3 coding sequence is TGTGCCAGCAGCTTCGGACAGGGCCACACAGATACGCAGTATTTT.